These T cell receptor beta chains were read from a single sample in a study of beta chain features in type 1 diabetes. Data came from immunoSEQ multiplex PCR; TCRdb stores just in-frame clones and leaves some out. The sample lists roughly 260,000 clones; around 20% were seen once. The sequencing sample was made of naive CD4+ T cells from blood. The receptors shown here come from a middle-aged woman with type 1 diabetes. The CDR3 runs from the conserved cysteine through the conserved F or W. The D gene is left open where the match is weak. Not all rows give a size; the values are once, few, many and, for expanded clones, a class.

j_gene	d_gene	abundance	v_gene	CDR3nt	CDR3aa
TRBJ1-2	.	few	TRBV4-2	TGTGCCAGCAGCCAACACGAGGTCTATGGCTACACCTTC	CASSQHEVYGYTF
TRBJ1-4	.	.	TRBV9	TGTGCCAGCAGCCACGAGACAGTTGATGAAAAACTGTTTTTT	CASSHETVDEKLFF
TRBJ2-2	.	.	TRBV7-2	TGTGCCAGCAGGCCCGACTTAGACGGGGAGCTGTTTTTT	CASRPDLDGELFF
TRBJ2-7	.	few	TRBV9	TGTGCCAGCAGCGTAGGGGAAGCGGGTCTCTACGAGCAGTACTTC	CASSVGEAGLYEQYF
TRBJ2-3	TRBD2	.	TRBV4-1	TGCGCCAGCAGCCTTCGTCCCGGGACTAGCGAGACAGATACGCAGTATTTT	CASSLRPGTSETDTQYF
TRBJ2-2	TRBD2	few	TRBV9	TGTGCCAGCAGCTCTCGACTAGCGGGGGAGCTGTTTTTT	CASSSRLAGELFF
TRBJ2-7	.	.	TRBV27	TGTGCCAGCAGTTTGAAGGGGAACCACGAGCAGTACTTC	CASSLKGNHEQYF
TRBJ2-3	TRBD2	.	TRBV7-9	TGTGCCAGCAGCTCCGGGACTAGCGTAGATACGCAGTATTTT	CASSSGTSVDTQYF
TRBJ1-2	.	few	TRBV9	TGTGCCAGCAGCGTACAGGGGAACTATGGCTACACCTTC	CASSVQGNYGYTF
TRBJ1-5	.	few	TRBV6-6	TGTGCCAGCAGTGCCGATGCCACAGGGTGGCCTGGGCCCCAGCATTTT	CASSADATGWPGPQHF
TRBJ1-2	.	.	TRBV6-5	TGTGCCAGCAGTTACTCGTACAGGGATAACTATGGCTACACCTTC	CASSYSYRDNYGYTF
TRBJ1-5	TRBD1	few	TRBV5-1	TGCGCCAGCAGCTTAGGACAGGGGGAACAGCCCCAGCATTTT	CASSLGQGEQPQHF
TRBJ1-2	TRBD1	.	TRBV6-6	TGTGCCAGCAGTTATACAGGGGAGGATGGCTACACCTTC	CASSYTGEDGYTF
TRBJ2-7	TRBD2	.	TRBV9	TGTGCCAGCAGCCCCCTGACTAGCGGGAGCTCCTACGAGCAGTACTTC	CASSPLTSGSSYEQYF
TRBJ2-7	TRBD1	.	TRBV5-4	TGTGCCAGCAGCTTGCCAACAACCGGGACAGGGGGCAGGGGCGAGCAGTACTTC	CASSLPTTGTGGRGEQYF
TRBJ2-1	.	few	TRBV19	TGTGCCAGTAGTATGGCTAGAAACAATGAGCAGTTCTTC	CASSMARNNEQFF